This T cell receptor beta chain emerged from a study of blood T cells in healthy people across ages. As for the study in general: Template switching recovered approximately one barcoded beta molecule for every two T cells.

Regarding the study as a whole: Across samples, TCR beta diversity tracked strongly with naive T cell percentage. While age rose, TCR beta diversity per million T cells dropped in a roughly linear way.

The CDR3 is made up of 17 amino acids. Germline V gene data show CDR1 as MNHNY and CDR2 as SVGAGI (reference sequence). The trim removed 2 bases at V and 0 bases at J, leaving 7 bases unmatched. This clonotype has only one observation. Its antigen remains unidentified. Sample-barcoded 5' priming and a J-beta primer mix drove a second PCR of roughly 7 to 11 cycles. TCRdb reprocessed the 5' RACE reads via MiXCR and lists one record per CDR3 protein. Of some 1.4 million distinct CDR3 sequences in the sample, 42% are singletons; the top ten hold under 8%. The authors isolated at least 7 million PBMCs per sample.

The clonotype originates from a woman aged 18-29 years in good health. V usage is TRBV6-6 and J usage is TRBJ2-4; 7 nucleotides agree with TRBD2. The sample was blood. The CDR3 loop reads CASSYPRGDSAKNIQYF. In DNA, the CDR3 is TGTGCCAGCAGTTACCCCCGGGGGGATTCAGCCAAAAACATTCAGTACTTC.